Listed below are T cell receptor beta chains from one sample, sequenced in a study of blood T cell repertoires in COVID-19. Assay: immunoSEQ multiplex PCR; the TCRdb copy retains only in-frame clones and omits some. This sample has approximately 300,000 clones, with 85% to 90% found just once. Sample: PBMCs or T cells enriched from blood (not recorded which). The receptors come from a man aged 30 to 45 who had recovered from COVID-19. Each CDR3 is given with its conserved first and last residue. D genes are given only for firm matches. Part of the rows lack a size; the others show once, few, many or a class for expanded clones.

>-|TRBJ2-1|TRBV7-9|-
TGTGCCAGCAGCTTAGTTGCAGGGGTCAATGAGCAGTTCTTC
CASSLVAGVNEQFF
>-|TRBJ1-5|TRBV7-2|-
TGTGCCAGCAGCTTAGCGTTCGACAGGATAAGGAGGCCCCAGCATTTT
CASSLAFDRIRRPQHF
>-|TRBJ2-1|TRBV11-3|-
TGTGCCAGCAGCTTGGACGCTACGCCTGGACCCCCATGGGGCGATGAGCAGTTCTTC
CASSLDATPGPPWGDEQFF
>-|TRBJ1-6|TRBV27|-
TGTGCCAGCAGTTCAGGGGAATCCTATAATTCACCCCTCCACTTT
CASSSGESYNSPLHF
>-|TRBJ2-3|TRBV14|-
TGTGCCAGCAGCCAAGCCTCAGGACTCTGGGGGCCAGATACGCAGTATTTT
CASSQASGLWGPDTQYF
>-|TRBJ1-2|TRBV9|TRBD1
TGTGCCAGCAGCGTAGAACAGGGGTATGGCTACACCTTC
CASSVEQGYGYTF
>-|TRBJ2-7|TRBV11-2|TRBD1
TGTGCCAGCAGCTCCTGGGGACAGGGGCGAGGCGAGCAGTACTTC
CASSSWGQGRGEQYF
>-|TRBJ1-6|TRBV12-3/TRBV12-4|TRBD1
TGTGCCAGCAGCACGGACAGGGCTTCACCCCTCCACTTT
CASSTDRASPLHF
>-|TRBJ2-5|TRBV5-6|-
TGTGCCAGCAGCTTGGGTGGCTGGGAGACCCAGTACTTC
CASSLGGWETQYF
>-|TRBJ1-3|TRBV7-2|-
TGTGCCAGCAGCTTAGCCAGGGCTGGAAACACCATATATTTT
CASSLARAGNTIYF
>-|TRBJ2-1|TRBV2|TRBD2
TGTGCCAGCAGCAGACTAGCGAATGTCAATGAGCAGTTCTTC
CASSRLANVNEQFF
>-|TRBJ2-5|TRBV27|-
TGTGCCAGCAGTTTATCGGCGGCGTACCAAGAGACCCAGTACTTC
CASSLSAAYQETQYF
>-|TRBJ2-7|TRBV7-2|TRBD2
TGTGCCAGCAGCTTAGACCGGGACTACACAGGGTACTTC
CASSLDRDYTGYF
>few|TRBJ2-7|TRBV4-1|-
TGCGCCAGCAGCCAAGGGTGGGGGCGATATAACTACGAGCAGTACTTC
CASSQGWGRYNYEQYF
>-|TRBJ2-3|TRBV5-3|TRBD1
TGTGCCAGAAGGCCCGGAAGACAGGGCCAGGATACGCAGTATTTT
CARRPGRQGQDTQYF
>-|TRBJ1-4|TRBV28|TRBD1
TGTGCCAGCAGTCCTCCCCCGACAGGGATCGATAGTGAAAAACTGTTTTTT
CASSPPPTGIDSEKLFF
>-|TRBJ2-2|TRBV7-6|TRBD1
TGTGCCAGCAGCTTATTGCAAGGGACAGGGCGAACCGGGGAGCTGTTTTTT
CASSLLQGTGRTGELFF
>few|TRBJ1-2|TRBV5-4|-
TGTGCCAGCAGTCCCGGGGAGAACTATGGCTACACCTTC
CASSPGENYGYTF
>-|TRBJ2-3|TRBV9|-
TGTGCCAGCAGCTCGCGCCGCACAGATACGCAGTATTTT
CASSSRRTDTQYF
>once|TRBJ2-1|TRBV6-7|-
TGTGCCAGCAGTCGAACAATGGAAGGAAACTGCGGCAATGAGCAGTTCTTC
CASSRTMEGNCGNEQFF
>-|TRBJ1-1|TRBV18|-
TGTGCCAGCTCACCAAACCCACAGACGAACACTGAAGCTTTCTTT
CASSPNPQTNTEAFF
>-|TRBJ1-2|TRBV5-6|-
TGTGCCAGCAGCTTCATGTCAGGGTCACCAGCCTATGGCTACACCTTC
CASSFMSGSPAYGYTF
>-|TRBJ2-7|TRBV11-3|TRBD2
TGTGCCAGCAGCTTGGGACTAGCACAGGGCGAGCAGTACTTC
CASSLGLAQGEQYF
>-|TRBJ2-7|TRBV15|-
TGTGCCACCAGCAGAGGGGCAGGGCCGTACGAGCAGTACTTC
CATSRGAGPYEQYF
>-|TRBJ2-5|TRBV10-1|TRBD1
TGCGCCAGCAGCGAACGGACAGGGGTTGAGACCCAGTACTTC
CASSERTGVETQYF
>-|TRBJ2-7|TRBV7-9|-
TGTGCCAGCAGCAGCGAAGATCAGGGGACCTACGAGCAGTACTTC
CASSSEDQGTYEQYF
>-|TRBJ1-6|TRBV2|-
TGTGCCACCCGACAGGCGAGCTCCTATAATTCACCCCTCCACTTT
CATRQASSYNSPLHF
>-|TRBJ2-2|TRBV7-6|TRBD1
TGTGCCAGCAGACAAACAGGGGGCTCGAACACCGGGGAGCTGTTTTTT
CASRQTGGSNTGELFF
>once|TRBJ1-1|TRBV28|TRBD1
TGTGCCAGCAGCCCCGCCCCGGGACAGCAGAACACTGAAGCTTTCTTT
CASSPAPGQQNTEAFF
>-|TRBJ1-2|TRBV4-2|TRBD1
TGTGCCAGCAGCCAAGTTACAGGGGACGACTATGGCTACACCTTC
CASSQVTGDDYGYTF
>-|TRBJ2-3|TRBV19|TRBD2
TGTGCCAGTAGTAGGCTAGCGGGAGAGGGCACAGATACGCAGTATTTT
CASSRLAGEGTDTQYF
>-|TRBJ2-1|TRBV7-6|TRBD2
TGTGCCAGCAGCTTACCCCTAGCGGGGCAGTTCTTC
CASSLPLAGQFF
>-|TRBJ2-7|TRBV27|TRBD2
TGTGCCAGCAGCTTCTCGGGGCTAGCGGTTTACGAGCAGTACTTC
CASSFSGLAVYEQYF
>-|TRBJ2-5|TRBV2|TRBD2
TGTGCCAGCAGTCCGGGGACTATGAACCAAGAGACCCAGTACTTC
CASSPGTMNQETQYF
>-|TRBJ1-6|TRBV7-6|-
TGTGCCAGCAGCTTGTCAGCAGGGGAGGGTTCACCCCTCCACTTT
CASSLSAGEGSPLHF
>-|TRBJ2-5|TRBV28|-
TGTGCCAGCACCACCCTTCGGGGAAAGGTGACCCAGTACTTC
CASTTLRGKVTQYF
>-|TRBJ1-4|TRBV5-1|-
TGCGCCAGCAGCTCCCAAGGCGCAGGAGGGATTGAAAAACTGTTTTTT
CASSSQGAGGIEKLFF
>-|TRBJ1-2|TRBV6-5|-
TGTGCCAGCAGTTACTCTCCCTTGACAAAAAACTATGGCTACACCTTC
CASSYSPLTKNYGYTF
>once|TRBJ1-5|TRBV19|TRBD1
TGTGCCAGTAGTGCTCAGGGGGATCAGCCCCAGCATTTT
CASSAQGDQPQHF
>once|TRBJ2-7|TRBV5-1|TRBD1
TGCGCCAGCAGCGCCGGGACAGCCCCCTACGAGCAGTACTTC
CASSAGTAPYEQYF
>few|TRBJ1-5|TRBV30|-
TGTGCCTGGAACCCCTCCGGGGGAATGCAGCCCCAGCATTTT
CAWNPSGGMQPQHF
>-|TRBJ1-6|TRBV19|-
TGTGCCAGTAGCGTCCCCGGTTCACCCCTCCACTTT
CASSVPGSPLHF
>-|TRBJ1-5|TRBV7-8|TRBD1
TGTGCCAGCAGCTTAGTGACAGGGGATGGTCAGCCCCAGCATTTT
CASSLVTGDGQPQHF
>-|TRBJ1-3|TRBV5-1|-
TGCGCCAGCAGCCGGGCGGGTAGCCCTGGAAACACCATATATTTT
CASSRAGSPGNTIYF
>-|TRBJ2-1|TRBV27|-
TGTGCCAGCAGTCCCCGATACAACAATGAGCAGTTCTTC
CASSPRYNNEQFF
>-|TRBJ2-2|TRBV7-9|-
TGTGCCAGCAGCTTAGGGCCGTCGAACACCGGGGAGCTGTTTTTT
CASSLGPSNTGELFF
>-|TRBJ2-1|TRBV30|-
TGTGCCTGTGGGAAGAGGGACTCCTACAATGAGCAGTTCTTC
CACGKRDSYNEQFF
>-|TRBJ1-4|TRBV15|TRBD1
TGTGCCACCAGCAGAGCTTGGGACAGGGCGCGTGAAAAACTGTTTTTT
CATSRAWDRAREKLFF
>few|TRBJ1-5|TRBV4-2|-
TGTGCCAGCAGCCAAGATTTAGCAGGGGGCAATCAGCCCCAGCATTTT
CASSQDLAGGNQPQHF
>-|TRBJ2-7|TRBV12-3/TRBV12-4|-
TGTGCCAGCAGTTTTAGTTACGAGCAGTACTTC
CASSFSYEQYF
>-|TRBJ2-3|TRBV5-1|TRBD1
TGCGCCAGCAGCCGTCCCGGGACAGGGCCGGACCAGGATACGCAGTATTTT
CASSRPGTGPDQDTQYF
>-|TRBJ2-1|TRBV18|TRBD1
TGTGCCAGCTCACCGGGACAGGGGTCCTACAATGAGCAGTTCTTC
CASSPGQGSYNEQFF
>-|TRBJ1-1|TRBV11-2|-
TGTGCCAGCGACATGGGCACTGAAGCTTTCTTT
CASDMGTEAFF